This TCR beta chain was identified in a study of low-dose radiotherapy and immunotherapy resistance in tumors. Overall study context: Patients were treated with intravenous nivolumab at 240 mg every two weeks and were also dosed with ipilimumab at 1 mg/kg every six weeks. Every two weeks, one day ahead of radiation and immunotherapy, cyclophosphamide 200 mg/m2 was given (intravenously).

Concerning this clonotype: A far bigger clonotype differs at one base, so this is likely a read error.

Time point of the sample: after trial treatment. The treatment was: LDRT plus nivolumab, ipilimumab, low-dose cyclophosphamide and aspirin (RACIN trial). Germline V gene sequence: CDR1 KGHDR, CDR2 SFDVKD. There are 14 residues in the CDR3. V lost 4 bases to trimming and J lost 6 bases; unmatched junction nucleotides: 7. TRAV and TRBV primers primed cDNA for both TCRalpha and TCRbeta. The authors amplified TCRs for approximately 18 PCR cycles with a constant-region primer and a V-primer adapter. TCRdb itself ran the reads through MiXCR, one entry per CDR3 protein. This table holds around 100,000 distinct CDR3 sequences, less than 25% found once.

The material sequenced was PBMCs, taken after low-dose radiotherapy plus immunotherapy. The source is a male donor with prostate cancer. The V call is TRBV24-1, the J call TRBJ2-5; 7 bases line up with TRBD2. The CDR3 DNA is TGTGCCACCAGTGAGTCCCTAGCGGCGAAGACCCAGTACTTC. It yields the protein CATSESLAAKTQYF.